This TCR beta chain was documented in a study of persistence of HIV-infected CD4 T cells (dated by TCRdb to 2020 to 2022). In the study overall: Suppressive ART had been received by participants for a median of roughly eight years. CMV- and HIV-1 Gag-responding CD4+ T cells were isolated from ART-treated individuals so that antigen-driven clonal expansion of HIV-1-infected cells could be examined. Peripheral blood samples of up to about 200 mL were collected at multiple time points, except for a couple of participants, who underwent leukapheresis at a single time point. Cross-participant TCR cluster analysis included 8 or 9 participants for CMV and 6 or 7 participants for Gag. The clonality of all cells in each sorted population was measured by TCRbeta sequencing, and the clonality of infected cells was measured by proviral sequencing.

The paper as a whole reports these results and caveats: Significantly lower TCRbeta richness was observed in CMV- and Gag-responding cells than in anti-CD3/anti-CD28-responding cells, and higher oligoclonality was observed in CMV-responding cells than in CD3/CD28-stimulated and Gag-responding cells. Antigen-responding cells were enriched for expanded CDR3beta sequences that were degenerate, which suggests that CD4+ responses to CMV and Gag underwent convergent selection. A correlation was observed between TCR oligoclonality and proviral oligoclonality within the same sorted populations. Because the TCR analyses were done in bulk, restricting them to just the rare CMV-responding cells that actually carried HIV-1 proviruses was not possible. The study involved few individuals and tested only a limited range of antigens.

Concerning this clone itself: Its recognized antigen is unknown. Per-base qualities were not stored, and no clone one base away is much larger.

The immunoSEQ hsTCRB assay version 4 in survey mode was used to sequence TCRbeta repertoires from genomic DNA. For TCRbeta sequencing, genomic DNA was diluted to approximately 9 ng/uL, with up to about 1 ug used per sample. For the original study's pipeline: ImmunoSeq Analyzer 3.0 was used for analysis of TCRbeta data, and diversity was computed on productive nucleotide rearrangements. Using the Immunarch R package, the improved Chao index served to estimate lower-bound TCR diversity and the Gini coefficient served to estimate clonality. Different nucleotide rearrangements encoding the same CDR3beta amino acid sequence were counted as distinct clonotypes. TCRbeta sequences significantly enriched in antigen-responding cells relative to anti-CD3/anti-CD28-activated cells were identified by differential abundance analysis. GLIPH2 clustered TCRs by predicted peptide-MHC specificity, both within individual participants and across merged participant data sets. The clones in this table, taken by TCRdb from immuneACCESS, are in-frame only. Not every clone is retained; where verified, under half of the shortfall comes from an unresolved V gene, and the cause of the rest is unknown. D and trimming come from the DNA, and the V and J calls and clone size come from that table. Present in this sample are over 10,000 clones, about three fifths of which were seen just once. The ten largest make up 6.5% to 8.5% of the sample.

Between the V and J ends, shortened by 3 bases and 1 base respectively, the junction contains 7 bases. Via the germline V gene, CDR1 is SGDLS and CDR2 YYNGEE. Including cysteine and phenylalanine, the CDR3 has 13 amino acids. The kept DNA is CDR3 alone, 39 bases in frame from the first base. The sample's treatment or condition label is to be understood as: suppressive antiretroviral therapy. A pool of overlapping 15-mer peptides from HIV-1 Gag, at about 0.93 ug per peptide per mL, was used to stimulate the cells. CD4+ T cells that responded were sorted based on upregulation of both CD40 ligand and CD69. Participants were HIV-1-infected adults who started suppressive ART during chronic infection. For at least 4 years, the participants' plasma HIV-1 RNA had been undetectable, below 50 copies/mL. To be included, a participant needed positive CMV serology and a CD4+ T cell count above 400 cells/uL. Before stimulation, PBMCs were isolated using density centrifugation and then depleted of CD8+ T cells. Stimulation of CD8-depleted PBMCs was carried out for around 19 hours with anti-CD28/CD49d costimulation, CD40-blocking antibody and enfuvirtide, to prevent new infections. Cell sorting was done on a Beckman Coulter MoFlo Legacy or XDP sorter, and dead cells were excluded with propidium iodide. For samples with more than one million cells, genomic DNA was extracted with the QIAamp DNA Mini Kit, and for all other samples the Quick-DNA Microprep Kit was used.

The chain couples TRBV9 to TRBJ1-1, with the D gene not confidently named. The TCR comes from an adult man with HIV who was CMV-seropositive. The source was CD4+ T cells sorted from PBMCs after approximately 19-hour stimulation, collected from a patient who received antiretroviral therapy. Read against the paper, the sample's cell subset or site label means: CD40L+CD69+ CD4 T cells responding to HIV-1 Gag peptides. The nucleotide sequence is TGTGCCAGCAGCGCCCGGACGAACACTGAAGCTTTCTTT. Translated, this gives CASSARTNTEAFF.